Listed here are 15 T cell receptor beta chains from one sample, sequenced in a study of T-cell reconstitution after alpha-beta-depleted transplantation in children listed by TCRdb under 2016. To prepare the library, PCR was applied. TCRdb records Illumina HiSeq 2500 as the sequencer. TCR libraries were prepared with molecular barcoding, using unique molecular identifiers to normalize TCRbeta repertoire quantification. TCRdb reran the public reads through fastp at Q25 and MiXCR, keeping productive beta chains. Each CDR3 protein gets just one entry, which takes the most common genes and DNA from the rows behind it. The sample table contains roughly 590,000 distinct CDR3 sequences; only one count was recorded for roughly 17% of them. 0.9% to 1.2% of the sample belongs to the ten largest clones. Sequences were derived from PBMCs from the stem cell graft donor, sampled from the stem cell graft. These TCRs come from a human donor who donated a stem cell graft to a child with acute myeloid leukemia.

This clonotype was picked up many times. The J gene is TRBJ2-1, the V gene TRBV7-2, with unresolved D. The V gene lost 5 bases and the J gene lost 0 bases, with 11 bases spanning the gap. The V gene's germline CDR1 is SGHTA and CDR2 FQGNSA. The CDR3 is 15 residues long. Written as DNA, the CDR3 is TGTGCCAGCAGCCCAGAGGCAGACTCCTACAATGAGCAGTTCTTC. Its translation: CASSPEADSYNEQFF.

This clonotype was seen repeatedly, ten times or more. The chain recombines TRBV29-1 with TRBJ2-6; 11 positions match TRBD2. V trimming: 4 bases; J trimming: 0 bases; junction bases outside the gene matches: 5. Germline V gives CDR1 SQVTM, CDR2 ANQGSEA. The CDR3 loop spans 17 amino acids. CDR3 in DNA: TGCAGCGTTGCACCTAGCGGGGGGAGCTCTGGGGCCAACGTCCTGACTTTC. Its translation is CSVAPSGGSSGANVLTF.

This chain joins TRBV7-2 and TRBJ2-5; no clear D. The CDR3 loop spans 15 amino acids. V lost 4 bases to trimming and J lost 1 base, with 13 bases between them. The germline gives CDR1 SGHTA, CDR2 FQGNSA. The CDR3 sequence is CASSWTPGPQETQYF. CDR3 in DNA: TGTGCCAGCAGCTGGACCCCGGGCCCCCAAGAGACCCAGTACTTC.

This clonotype has at least ten counts. The rearrangement links TRBV5-5 to TRBJ1-6; D call uncertain. Germline lookup yields CDR1 SGHKS and CDR2 YYEKEE (reference sequence). V lost 4 bases, J lost 8 bases, and 16 bases lay in between. The CDR3 is 15 residues long. DNA of the CDR3: TGTGCCAGCAGCCCTCAGACGGCGATGGATTCACCCCTCCACTTT. Protein: CASSPQTAMDSPLHF.

This clonotype has a handful of counts. This chain links TRBV4-3 with TRBJ2-3; D is unclear. CDR1 is LGHNA and CDR2 is YSLEER in the germline V gene. The CDR3 runs to 16 residues. V shed 4 bases and J shed 4 bases, with 18 bases lying between them. CDR3 coding DNA: TGCGCCAGCAGCCGGAACCTTGACTTAGGAGCAGATACGCAGTATTTT. It codes for CASSRNLDLGADTQYF.

At least ten counts were recorded for this clonotype. The chain employs TRBV27 and TRBJ2-5; 9 nucleotides agree with TRBD1. There are 14 residues in the CDR3. Losses at the gene ends were 5 bases for V and 4 bases for J; bases not matched to a gene: 5. Per the germline V gene, CDR1 is MNHEY and CDR2 is SMNVEV (reference sequence). This CDR3 reads CASSLTGGLETQYF. The CDR3 nucleotides read TGTGCCAGCAGTCTCACAGGGGGCTTAGAGACCCAGTACTTC.

The chain uses TRBV15 and TRBJ1-1; tentatively, D is TRBD1 (5 bases). Looked up from germline, CDR1 is LNHNV and CDR2 is YYDKDF (reference sequence). The length of the CDR3 is 15 residues. With 5 bases removed from V and 1 base from J, the gap between germline ends came to 14 bases. CDR3 in DNA: TGTGCCACCAGCGGACGAGACAGAGCGAACACTGAAGCTTTCTTT. Encoded protein: CATSGRDRANTEAFF.

This clonotype was recorded many times. This rearrangement joins TRBV20-1 to TRBJ2-1, with TRBD2 matching over 9 bases. The germline CDR1 and CDR2 sequences are DFQATT and SNEGSKA (reference sequence). V trimming: 0 bases; J trimming: 0 bases; junction bases outside the gene matches: 9. This CDR3 has 18 residues. The CDR3 loop reads CSARDRLAGPLSYNEQFF. DNA for the CDR3: TGCAGTGCTAGAGATCGGCTAGCGGGACCTCTCTCCTACAATGAGCAGTTCTTC.

This clonotype occurred a few times. The chain carries TRBV20-1 and TRBJ2-1, with 13 bases identical to TRBD2. There are 19 residues in the CDR3. After removal of 2 bases from V and 5 bases from J, the junction contained 15 bases not matched to a gene. Germline V CDR1 and CDR2: DFQATT, SNEGSKA (reference sequence). As DNA, the CDR3 is TGCAGTGCTAGACATTATCGACTAGCGGGGGGATCGAACGACAATGAGCAGTTCTTC. Translation: CSARHYRLAGGSNDNEQFF.

This clonotype was picked up many times. This chain joins TRBV10-3 and TRBJ2-1; a possible D gene is TRBD1 (5 bases). The CDR3 sequence is 14 residues long. The germline V gene has CDR1 ENHRY and CDR2 SYGVKD. With 10 bases removed from V and 7 bases from J, the gap between germline ends came to 20 bases. The CDR3 sequence: CATQALDRLNEQFF. DNA of the CDR3: TGTGCCACACAGGCCCTCGACCGCCTAAATGAGCAGTTCTTC.

This rearrangement joins TRBV5-1 to TRBJ1-1, with 9 bases aligning to TRBD1. Trimming removed 0 bases from V and 1 base from J; junction bases left unmatched: 13. The CDR3 length is 19 residues. Per germline, CDR1 SGHRS and CDR2 YFSETQ. Here the CDR3 DNA reads TGCGCCAGCAGCTTGGCTCCGGGCAGGACAGGGGTTGCGAACACTGAAGCTTTCTTT. It yields the protein CASSLAPGRTGVANTEAFF. Filled out from reference TRBV5-1 and TRBJ1-1, the complete variable domain reads KAGVTQTPRYLIKTRGQQVTLSCSPISGHRSVSWYQQTPGQGLQFLFEYFSETQRNKGNFPGRFSGRQFSNSRSEMNVSTLELGDSALYLCASSLAPGRTGVANTEAFFGQGTRLTVV.

The sample holds many counts of this clonotype. This chain links TRBV7-2 with TRBJ2-3, with 8 bases identical to TRBD1. Germline trimming cut 4 bases from V and 4 bases from J; bases unmatched to any gene: 4. This CDR3 has 14 residues. Germline V lookup: CDR1 SGHTA, CDR2 FQGNSA. The CDR3 DNA sequence: TGTGCCAGCAGCTCCTGGACAGGGTCAGATACGCAGTATTTT. Amino acid sequence: CASSSWTGSDTQYF.

The V gene is TRBV12-3 or TRBV12-4, the J gene TRBJ1-5, with a possible D match to TRBD1 (6 bases). This CDR3 spans 15 amino acids. With 4 bases removed from V and 1 base from J, the gap between germline ends came to 11 bases. The CDR3 DNA reads TGTGCCAGCAGTTCCAAACAGGGAAGCAATCAGCCCCAGCATTTT. This codes for CASSSKQGSNQPQHF.

This clonotype was counted ten times or more. The chain joins TRBV20-1 to TRBJ1-6, with 10 bases lining up with TRBD1. Germline V gives CDR1 DFQATT, CDR2 SNEGSKA (reference sequence). Germline trimming cut 0 bases from V and 5 bases from J; bases unmatched to any gene: 4. The CDR3 contains 16 residues. In DNA, the CDR3 is TGCAGTGCTAGAGATCCCGGGACAGGGGATAATTCACCCCTCCACTTT. Its translation: CSARDPGTGDNSPLHF.

This clonotype has just one count. A read error may be the cause here, since a much bigger clone is one base away. The CDR3 reads CSAGGGSGNTIYF. In nucleotides, the CDR3 is TGCAGCGCTGGTGGGGGATCTGGAAACACCATATATTTT. The rearrangement uses TRBV29-1 and TRBJ1-3, with a tentative D call TRBD1 (5 bases). Germline-derived CDR1 and CDR2 are SQVTM and ANQGSEA. V lost 7 bases and J 1 base, leaving 11 bases between the germline ends. The CDR3 is 13 residues long.